Detailed here is one TCR beta chain. Its antigen is not identified. The ends lost 0 bases at V and 4 bases at J; junction bases unmatched: 2. This CDR3 has 15 amino acids. Looked up from germline, CDR1 is SGHRS and CDR2 is YFSETQ. The table came from immunoSEQ multiplex PCR; TCRdb's copy has only in-frame clones and leaves some out. The sample carries under 20,000 clones, 86% recorded once. Baseline was the first blood sampling point, followed by cycle 4 day 1 and cycle 7 day 1. This specimen comes from a study of OX40 agonist ivuxolimab in advanced cancers. Regarding the study as a whole: In CD8+ T cells, expanded clones were on average more numerous than in CD4+. At 0.1 to 3.0 mg/kg, clonal expansion of CD4+ and CD8+ blood T cells had occurred by week 6.

The chain is built from TRBV5-1 and TRBJ1-5; TRBD1 matches 9 bases. Sequenced material: CD4+ or CD8+ T cells sorted from blood, taken in a trial of the OX40 agonist ivuxolimab. The sequence derives from an adult with an advanced solid tumor such as melanoma, head and neck, liver or kidney cancer. The CDR3 bases are TGCGCCAGCAGCTTGGGGGACAGGGTTAATCAGCCCCAGCATTTT. Translated: CASSLGDRVNQPQHF.